What follows is one T cell receptor (beta chain) and its context. The record originates from a study of blood T cell repertoires in COVID-19. Looking at the study overall: Acute-phase and convalescent COVID-19 samples originated in the United States, Italy and Spain. PBMCs, B-cell-depleted T cells, or T cells provided the cDNA or gDNA that made up the material.

Trimming pared 2 bases from V and 1 base from J, leaving 8 bases between. The CDR3 has 14 amino acids. Germline V CDR1 and CDR2: MNHEY, SVGAGI. How the authors handled the data: Amplification with reference gene primers provided the estimates of nucleated cell counts. Only in-frame clones appear in the TCRdb table, and some are missing; sequencing was by immunoSEQ multiplex PCR. That table is the source of V, J and clone size, and D and trimming were worked out from the DNA. The sample holds some 330,000 clones, around 87% seen once. Ages ranged from about 18 to 89 years, with residence in about two dozen US areas.

The sequenced sample consisted of PBMCs or T cells enriched from blood (not recorded which). The clonotype was recovered from a man in his forties in a cohort exposed to, infected with or recovered from COVID-19 (not recorded which). V usage is TRBV6-5 and J usage is TRBJ1-1; no firm D call. In DNA, the CDR3 is TGTGCCAGCAGTTACAATCTAAAGAACACTGAAGCTTTCTTT. Protein sequence: CASSYNLKNTEAFF.